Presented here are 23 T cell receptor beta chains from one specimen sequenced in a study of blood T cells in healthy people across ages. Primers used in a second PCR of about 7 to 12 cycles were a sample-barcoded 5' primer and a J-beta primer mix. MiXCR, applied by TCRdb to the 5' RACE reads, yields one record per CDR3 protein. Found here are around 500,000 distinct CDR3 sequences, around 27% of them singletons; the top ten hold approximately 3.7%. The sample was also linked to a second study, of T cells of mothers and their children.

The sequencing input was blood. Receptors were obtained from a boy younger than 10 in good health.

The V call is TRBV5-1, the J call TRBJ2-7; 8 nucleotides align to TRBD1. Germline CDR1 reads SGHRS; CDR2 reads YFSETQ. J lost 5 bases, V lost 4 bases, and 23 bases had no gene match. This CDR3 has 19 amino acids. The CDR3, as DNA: TGCGCCAGCAGCCCAAGGCCCCAAACTTCCAGGACAGGGTTCGACGAGCAGTACTTC. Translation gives CASSPRPQTSRTGFDEQYF.

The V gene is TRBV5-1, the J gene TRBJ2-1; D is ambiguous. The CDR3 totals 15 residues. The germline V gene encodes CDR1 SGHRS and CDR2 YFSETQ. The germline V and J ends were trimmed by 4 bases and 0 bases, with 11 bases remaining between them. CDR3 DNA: TGCGCCAGCAGCCTCCTAGAGGTCTCCTACAATGAGCAGTTCTTC. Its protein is CASSLLEVSYNEQFF. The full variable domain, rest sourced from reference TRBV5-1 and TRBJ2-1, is KAGVTQTPRYLIKTRGQQVTLSCSPISGHRSVSWYQQTPGQGLQFLFEYFSETQRNKGNFPGRFSGRQFSNSRSEMNVSTLELGDSALYLCASSLLEVSYNEQFFGPGTRLTVL.

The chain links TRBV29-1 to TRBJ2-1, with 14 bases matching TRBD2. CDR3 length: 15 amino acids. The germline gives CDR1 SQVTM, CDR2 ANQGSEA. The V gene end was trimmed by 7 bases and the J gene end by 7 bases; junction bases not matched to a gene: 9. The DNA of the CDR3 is TGCAGCGGTAAGGGACTAGCGGGAGTCGGAAATGAGCAGTTCTTC. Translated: CSGKGLAGVGNEQFF.

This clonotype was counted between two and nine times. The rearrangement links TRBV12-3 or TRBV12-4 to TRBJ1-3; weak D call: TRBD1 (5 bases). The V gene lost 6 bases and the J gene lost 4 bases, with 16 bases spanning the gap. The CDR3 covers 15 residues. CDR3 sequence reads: CASRARQGSGNTIYF. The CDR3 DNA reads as TGTGCCAGCAGAGCCCGCCAGGGATCCGGAAACACCATATATTTT.

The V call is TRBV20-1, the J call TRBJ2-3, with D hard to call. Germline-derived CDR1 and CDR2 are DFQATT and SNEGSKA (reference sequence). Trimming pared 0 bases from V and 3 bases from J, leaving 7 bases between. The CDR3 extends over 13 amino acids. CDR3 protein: CSARERVTDTQYF. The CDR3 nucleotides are TGCAGTGCTAGAGAACGGGTTACAGATACGCAGTATTTT.

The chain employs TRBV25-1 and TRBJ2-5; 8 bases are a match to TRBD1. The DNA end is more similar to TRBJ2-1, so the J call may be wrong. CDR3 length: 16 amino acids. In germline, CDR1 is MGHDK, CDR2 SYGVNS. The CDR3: CASSAQGAHLYNEQFF. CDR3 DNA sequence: TGTGCCAGCAGCGCGCAGGGGGCTCATCTATACAATGAGCAGTTCTTC.

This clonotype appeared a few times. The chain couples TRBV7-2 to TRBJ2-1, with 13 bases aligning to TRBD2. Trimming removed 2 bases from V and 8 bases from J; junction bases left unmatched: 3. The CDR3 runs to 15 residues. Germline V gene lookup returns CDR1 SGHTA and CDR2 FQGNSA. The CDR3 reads CASSLTSGGADEQFF. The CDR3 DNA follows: TGTGCCAGCAGCTTAACTAGCGGGGGGGCTGATGAGCAGTTCTTC.

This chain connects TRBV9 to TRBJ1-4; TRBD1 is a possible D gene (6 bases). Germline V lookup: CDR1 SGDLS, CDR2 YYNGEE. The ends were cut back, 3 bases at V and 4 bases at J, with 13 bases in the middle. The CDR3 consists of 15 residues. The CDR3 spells CASSGGGQINEKLFF. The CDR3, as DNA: TGTGCCAGCAGCGGGGGGGGGCAAATTAATGAAAAACTGTTTTTT.

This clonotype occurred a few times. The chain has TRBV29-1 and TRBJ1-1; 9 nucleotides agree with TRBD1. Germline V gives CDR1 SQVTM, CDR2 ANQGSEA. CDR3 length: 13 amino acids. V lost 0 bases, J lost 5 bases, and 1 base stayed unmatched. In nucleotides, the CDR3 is TGCAGCGTTGAAGAAGGGACAGGGACTGAAGCTTTCTTT. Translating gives CSVEEGTGTEAFF.

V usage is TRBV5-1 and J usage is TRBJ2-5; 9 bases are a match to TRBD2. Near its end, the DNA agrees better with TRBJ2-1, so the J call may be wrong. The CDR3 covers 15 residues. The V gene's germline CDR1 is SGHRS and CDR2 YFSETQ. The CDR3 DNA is TGCGCCAGCAGCTTGTACCTAGCGGGAAACAATGAGCAGTTCTTC. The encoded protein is CASSLYLAGNNEQFF.

The CDR3 bases are TGTGCCAGCAGCCTCAACACCTTTGGCACCGGGGAGCTGTTTTTT. Protein: CASSLNTFGTGELFF. This sequence joins TRBV9 and TRBJ2-2; D uncertain. V was pared by 4 bases and J by 4 bases, with 14 bases between. Germline CDR1 reads SGDLS; CDR2 reads YYNGEE. The CDR3 sequence is 15 residues long.

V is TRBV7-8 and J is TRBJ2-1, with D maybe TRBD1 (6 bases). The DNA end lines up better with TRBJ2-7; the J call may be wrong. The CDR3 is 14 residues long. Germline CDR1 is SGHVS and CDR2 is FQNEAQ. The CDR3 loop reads CASSLGGQPYEQYF. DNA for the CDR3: TGTGCCAGCAGCTTAGGGGGGCAGCCTTACGAGCAGTACTTC.

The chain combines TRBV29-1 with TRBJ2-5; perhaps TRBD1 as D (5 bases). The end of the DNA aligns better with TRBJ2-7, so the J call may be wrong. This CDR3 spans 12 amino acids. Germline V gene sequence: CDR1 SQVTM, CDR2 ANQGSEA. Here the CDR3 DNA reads TGCAGCGTTGAAGGACAGCCCTACGAGCAGTACTTC. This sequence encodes CSVEGQPYEQYF.

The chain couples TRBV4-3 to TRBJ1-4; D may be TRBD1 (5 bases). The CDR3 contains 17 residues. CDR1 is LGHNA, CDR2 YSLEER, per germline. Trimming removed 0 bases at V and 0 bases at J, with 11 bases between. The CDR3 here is CASSQDLTDATNEKLFF. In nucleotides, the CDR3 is TGCGCCAGCAGCCAAGATCTGACAGATGCAACTAATGAAAAACTGTTTTTT.

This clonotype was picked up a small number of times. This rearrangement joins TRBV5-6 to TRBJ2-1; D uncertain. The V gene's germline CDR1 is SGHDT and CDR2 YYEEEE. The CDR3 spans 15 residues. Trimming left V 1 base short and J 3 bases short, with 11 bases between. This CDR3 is CASSLRVDSYNEQFF. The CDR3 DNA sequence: TGTGCCAGCAGCTTGAGGGTGGATAGCTACAATGAGCAGTTCTTC. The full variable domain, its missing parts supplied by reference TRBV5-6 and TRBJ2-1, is DAGVTQSPTHLIKTRGQQVTLRCSPKSGHDTVSWYQQALGQGPQFIFQYYEEEERQRGNFPDRFSGHQFPNYSSELNVNALLLGDSALYLCASSLRVDSYNEQFFGPGTRLTVL.

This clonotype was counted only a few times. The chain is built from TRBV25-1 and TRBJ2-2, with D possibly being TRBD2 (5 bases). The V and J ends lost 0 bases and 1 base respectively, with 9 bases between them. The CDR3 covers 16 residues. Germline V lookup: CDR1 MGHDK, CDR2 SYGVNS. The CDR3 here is CASSEYVGENTGELFF. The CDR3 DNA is TGTGCCAGCAGTGAATATGTCGGGGAGAACACCGGGGAGCTGTTTTTT.

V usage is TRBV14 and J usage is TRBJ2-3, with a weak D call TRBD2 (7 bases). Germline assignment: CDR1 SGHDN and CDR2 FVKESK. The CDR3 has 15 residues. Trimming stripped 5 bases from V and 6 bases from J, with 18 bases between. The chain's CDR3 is CASSVMGGGLDTQYF. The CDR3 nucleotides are TGTGCCAGCAGCGTGATGGGGGGGGGCCTGGATACGCAGTATTTT.

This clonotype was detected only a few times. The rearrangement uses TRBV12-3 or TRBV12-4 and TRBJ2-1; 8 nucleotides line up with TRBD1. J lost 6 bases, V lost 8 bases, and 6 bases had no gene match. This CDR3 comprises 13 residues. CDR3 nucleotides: TGTGCCAGCGGCCCGGACAGGGCCAATGAGCAGTTCTTC. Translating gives CASGPDRANEQFF.

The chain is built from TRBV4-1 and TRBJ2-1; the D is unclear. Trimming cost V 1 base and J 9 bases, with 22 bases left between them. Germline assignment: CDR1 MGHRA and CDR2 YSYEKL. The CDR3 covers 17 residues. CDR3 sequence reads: CASSQAEGSTLTSEQFF. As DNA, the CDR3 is TGCGCCAGCAGCCAAGCTGAAGGTAGCACCCTCACTTCTGAGCAGTTCTTC.

CDR3 in DNA: TGTGCCAGCAGCCTCCTGGGACTGGCAGGAGATTATGGCTACACCTTC. As protein: CASSLLGLAGDYGYTF. This sequence joins TRBV4-2 and TRBJ1-2; D is possibly TRBD1 (5 bases). Trimming removed 4 bases at V and 5 bases at J, with 20 bases between. Germline V gene sequence: CDR1 LGHNA, CDR2 YNFKEQ. The CDR3 has 16 amino acids.

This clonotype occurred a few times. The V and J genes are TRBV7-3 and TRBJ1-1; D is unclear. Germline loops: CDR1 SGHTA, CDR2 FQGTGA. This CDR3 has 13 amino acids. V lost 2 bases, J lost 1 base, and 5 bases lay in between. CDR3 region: CASSLVPNTEAFF. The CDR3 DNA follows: TGTGCCAGCAGCTTAGTCCCGAACACTGAAGCTTTCTTT.

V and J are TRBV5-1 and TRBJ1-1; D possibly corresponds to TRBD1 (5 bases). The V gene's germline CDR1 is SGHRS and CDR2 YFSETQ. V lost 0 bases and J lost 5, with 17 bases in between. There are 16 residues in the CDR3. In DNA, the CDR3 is TGCGCCAGCAGCTTGGTCGGGACGGGATCGGAGACTGAAGCTTTCTTT. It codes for CASSLVGTGSETEAFF.

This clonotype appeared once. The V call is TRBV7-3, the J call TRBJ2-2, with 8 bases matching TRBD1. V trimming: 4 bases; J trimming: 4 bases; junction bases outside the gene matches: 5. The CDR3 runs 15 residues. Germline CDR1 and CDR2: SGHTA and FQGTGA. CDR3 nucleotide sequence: TGTGCCAGCAGCTCTCAGGGGGCGGCCACCGGGGAGCTGTTTTTT. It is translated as CASSSQGAATGELFF.